This entry lists 31 T cell receptor beta chains sequenced from one sample in a study of blood T cell repertoires in COVID-19. Produced via immunoSEQ multiplex PCR; TCRdb's table is partial and in-frame only. The sample holds about 400,000 clones, approximately 85% seen once. Sequenced sample: PBMCs or T cells enriched from blood (not recorded which). The receptor source for this set is a woman in her forties with acute COVID-19.

The CDR3 is CASSLGSTGDNTEAFF. The CDR3 DNA sequence: TGTGCCAGCAGCTTGGGGTCGACAGGGGACAACACTGAAGCTTTCTTT. The gene calls are TRBV5-4 and TRBJ1-1; TRBD1 agrees at 8 bases. This CDR3 region has 16 residues. With V trimmed by 0 bases and J by 2 bases, 6 bases remained unmatched. CDR1 and CDR2 from the germline V gene are SGHNT and YYREEE (reference sequence). Supplemented by reference TRBV5-4 and TRBJ1-1, the full variable domain reads ETGVTQSPTHLIKTRGQQVTLRCSSQSGHNTVSWYQQALGQGPQFIFQYYREEENGRGNFPPRFSGLQFPNYSSELNVNALELDDSALYLCASSLGSTGDNTEAFFGQGTRLTVV.

J is TRBJ1-2 and V is TRBV7-8; D call uncertain. Germline CDR1 and CDR2: SGHVS and FQNEAQ. With 5 bases removed from V and 7 bases from J, the gap between germline ends came to 14 bases. This CDR3 has 13 amino acids. CDR3 amino acids: CASSPLRDGGYTF. In nucleotides, the CDR3 is TGTGCCAGCAGCCCCCTGAGGGATGGTGGCTACACCTTC.

The gene calls are TRBV13 and TRBJ2-7; D perhaps matches TRBD1 (5 bases). Trimming shortened V by 6 bases and J by 3 bases, and 15 bases separated the two germline ends. The CDR3 spans 14 residues. Germline V lookup: CDR1 PRHDT, CDR2 FYEKMQ (reference sequence). The CDR3 nucleotides read TGTGCCAGCAGGGGGCCGATGACGAACTACGAGCAGTACTTC. This encodes CASRGPMTNYEQYF.

This clone was detected once. In DNA, the CDR3 is TGTGCCAGTAGTATTTCGGGGAGCAAGCGGGCTTTCTTT. This codes for CASSISGSKRAFF. The V call is TRBV19, the J call TRBJ1-1; D is unresolved. V lost 3 bases, J lost 11 bases, and 16 bases lay in between. Germline CDR1 LNHDA, CDR2 SQIVND (reference sequence). CDR3 length: 13 amino acids. The full variable domain, completed using reference TRBV19 and TRBJ1-1, is DGGITQSPKYLFRKEGQNVTLSCEQNLNHDAMYWYRQDPGQGLRLIYYSQIVNDFQKGDIAEGYSVSREKKESFPLTVTSAQKNPTAFYLCASSISGSKRAFFGQGTRLTVV.

This chain's CDR3 is CASRQGGNQPQHF. The CDR3 DNA reads TGTGCCAGCAGACAGGGTGGCAATCAGCCCCAGCATTTT. This chain uses TRBV12-3 or TRBV12-4 with TRBJ1-5; perhaps TRBD1 as D (6 bases). The CDR3 loop spans 13 amino acids. The germline V and J ends were trimmed by 6 bases and 2 bases, with 8 bases remaining between them.

The chain combines TRBV6-5 with TRBJ1-1; 10 bases map to TRBD1. The CDR3 loop spans 15 amino acids. V lost 6 bases to trimming and J lost 5 bases; unmatched junction nucleotides: 9. Germline lookup yields CDR1 MNHEY and CDR2 SVGAGI. CDR3 sequence (DNA): TGTGCCAGCAGAGGCTTAGGACAGGGGGGGACTGAAGCTTTCTTT. Protein: CASRGLGQGGTEAFF.

This CDR3 is CASSERRAVNTEAFF. Written as DNA, the CDR3 is TGTGCCAGCAGTGAGCGGAGGGCTGTGAACACTGAAGCTTTCTTT. This chain links TRBV2 with TRBJ1-1, with D hard to call. The germline V gene encodes CDR1 SNHLY and CDR2 FYNNEI. The CDR3 spans 15 residues. The V gene lost 3 bases and the J gene lost 0 bases, with 11 bases spanning the gap.

J is TRBJ2-5 and V is TRBV7-8; 8 bases fit TRBD2. In germline, CDR1 is SGHVS, CDR2 FQNEAQ. V trimming: 4 bases; J trimming: 4 bases; junction bases outside the gene matches: 8. The CDR3 extends over 15 amino acids. CDR3 protein: CASSSSGTSRETQYF. The CDR3 DNA follows: TGTGCCAGCAGCTCCTCAGGGACTAGTCGAGAGACCCAGTACTTC.

CDR3 amino acids: CSVVPLGGTDTQYF. The CDR3 region has the DNA TGCAGCGTTGTACCCCTCGGAGGGACAGATACGCAGTATTTT. The rearrangement links TRBV29-1 to TRBJ2-3, with a possible D match to TRBD2 (6 bases). This CDR3 comprises 14 residues. Germline V gene sequence: CDR1 SQVTM, CDR2 ANQGSEA. V lost 4 bases to trimming and J lost 3 bases, with 14 bases between them.

Written as DNA, the CDR3 is TGTGCCAGTAGCTACGGGCGGGGTGGCACCGGGGAGCTGTTTTTT. Amino acids: CASSYGRGGTGELFF. This chain links TRBV19 with TRBJ2-2; a possible D gene is TRBD2 (6 bases). V was shortened by 6 bases and J by 4 bases, with 15 bases between the two germline ends. The CDR3 consists of 15 residues. Germline CDR1 reads LNHDA; CDR2 reads SQIVND (reference sequence).

This clone appeared once. This chain connects TRBV29-1 to TRBJ2-5, with a possible D match to TRBD1 (5 bases). V gave up 4 bases and J gave up 2 bases, with 8 bases separating them. Germline assignment: CDR1 SQVTM and CDR2 ANQGSEA. The CDR3 loop spans 12 amino acids. The CDR3 spells CSVGQRQETQYF. CDR3 coding DNA: TGCAGCGTTGGACAGAGGCAAGAGACCCAGTACTTC.

This clone has just a few counts. The chain has TRBV30 and TRBJ1-2, with 7 bases lining up with TRBD1. Germline V gene lookup returns CDR1 GTSNPN and CDR2 SVGIG (reference sequence). CDR3 length equals 14 residues. Unmatched junction bases numbered 7, after V lost 2 bases and J lost 4 bases. The CDR3 region is CAWSPLQGIYGYTF. The CDR3 region has the DNA TGTGCCTGGAGTCCGCTACAGGGGATCTATGGCTACACCTTC.

The chain has TRBV5-6 and TRBJ1-1, with TRBD1 identical over 7 bases. Germline assignment: CDR1 SGHDT and CDR2 YYEEEE. V was clipped by 5 bases and J by 4 bases; unmatched bases: 8. This CDR3 spans 14 amino acids. The CDR3: CASRAAGGGTEAFF. CDR3 nucleotides: TGTGCCAGCAGGGCTGCAGGGGGTGGCACTGAAGCTTTCTTT.

The chain has TRBV7-8 and TRBJ2-7; 7 bases agree with TRBD1. Looked up from germline, CDR1 is SGHVS and CDR2 is FQNEAQ. V lost 3 bases and J lost 2; bases outside the gene matches: 7. The CDR3 runs 15 residues. The CDR3 DNA is TGTGCCAGCAGCTTCGGACCGGGACAGCCCTACGAGCAGTACTTC. Its protein is CASSFGPGQPYEQYF.

This chain links TRBV19 with TRBJ1-5; D uncertain. Germline lookup yields CDR1 LNHDA and CDR2 SQIVND (reference sequence). The CDR3 sequence is 14 residues long. The germline V and J ends were trimmed by 3 bases and 1 base, with 7 bases remaining between them. This CDR3 reads CASSIRGSNQPQHF. CDR3 coding DNA: TGTGCCAGTAGTATTAGAGGAAGCAATCAGCCCCAGCATTTT.

The chain recombines TRBV4-1 with TRBJ1-6; 9 bases match TRBD1. Germline assignment: CDR1 MGHRA and CDR2 YSYEKL. J lost 7 bases, V lost 5 bases, and 6 bases had no gene match. This CDR3 spans 15 amino acids. This CDR3 reads CASSYSGTGNSPLHF. CDR3 DNA: TGCGCCAGCAGCTATTCCGGGACAGGGAATTCACCCCTCCACTTT.

The chain uses TRBV3-1 (or the pseudogene TRBV3-2) and TRBJ2-1; D is undetermined. Germline CDR1 and CDR2: LGHDT and YNNKEL (reference sequence). Trimming cost V 0 bases and J 5 bases, with 11 bases left between them. CDR3 length: 15 amino acids. The DNA for the CDR3 is TGTGCCAGCAGCCAAGATTTTTCGCGGCACAATGAGCAGTTCTTC. Its translation: CASSQDFSRHNEQFF.

The CDR3 bases are TGCAGCGTTGTAACGGGGGTCCTACCCTACGAGCAGTACTTC. It is translated as CSVVTGVLPYEQYF. This chain joins TRBV29-1 and TRBJ2-7; a possible D gene is TRBD2 (6 bases). Per germline, CDR1 SQVTM and CDR2 ANQGSEA. The length of the CDR3 is 14 residues. V lost 4 bases to trimming and J lost 2 bases, with 15 bases between them.

This chain connects TRBV7-9 to TRBJ1-1; weak D call: TRBD1 (6 bases). The CDR3 is 15 amino acids. Germline-derived CDR1 and CDR2 are SEHNR and FQNEAQ (reference sequence). With 6 bases removed from V and 3 bases from J, the gap between germline ends came to 17 bases. The CDR3 coding sequence is TGTGCCAGCAGAAATCGGACAGCCCTAGACACTGAAGCTTTCTTT. Its translation: CASRNRTALDTEAFF.

The genes are TRBV6-5 and TRBJ1-1; the match to TRBD1 covers 7 bases. The J segment lost 0 bases and the V segment lost 3 bases, leaving 7 bases of the junction unmatched. Germline CDR1 reads MNHEY; CDR2 reads SVGAGI. The length of the CDR3 is 16 residues. The CDR3 loop reads CASSYKQGLVNTEAFF. The CDR3 DNA reads TGTGCCAGCAGTTATAAACAGGGGTTGGTGAACACTGAAGCTTTCTTT.

This sequence joins TRBV7-9 and TRBJ1-3; 7 positions match TRBD1. The length of the CDR3 is 15 residues. The germline gives CDR1 SEHNR, CDR2 FQNEAQ (reference sequence). Losses at the gene ends were 5 bases for V and 2 bases for J; bases not matched to a gene: 6. The CDR3 DNA is TGTGCCAGCAGCACCGACAGGGAACCTGGAAACACCATATATTTT. Protein: CASSTDREPGNTIYF.

DNA for the CDR3: TGTGCCAGCAGATCTGGACAGGGTACCTACAATGAGCAGTTCTTC. Its translation is CASRSGQGTYNEQFF. V usage is TRBV7-6 and J usage is TRBJ2-1, with 8 bases fitting TRBD1. There are 15 residues in the CDR3. Germline loops: CDR1 SGHVS, CDR2 FNYEAQ. J was trimmed by 2 bases and V by 6 bases; bases with no gene match: 6.

This clone occurred once. This sequence joins TRBV3-1 (or the pseudogene TRBV3-2) and TRBJ2-1; a weak D match, TRBD1 (5 bases). Germline V gene data show CDR1 as LGHDT and CDR2 as YNNKEL (reference sequence). The CDR3 is made up of 12 amino acids. The V gene lost 1 base and the J gene lost 9 bases, with 7 bases spanning the gap. The CDR3 loop reads CASSQAQGEQFF. CDR3 DNA: TGTGCCAGCAGCCAAGCGCAGGGTGAGCAGTTCTTC.

The CDR3 protein is CASKSGNTEAFF. CDR3 DNA sequence: TGTGCCAGCAAGAGCGGTAACACTGAAGCTTTCTTT. The chain uses TRBV27 and TRBJ1-1; D not resolved. The ends were cut back, 7 bases at V and 2 bases at J, with 8 bases in the middle. Germline CDR1 MNHEY, CDR2 SMNVEV (reference sequence). The CDR3 is 12 amino acids.

A note on this clone: In the same sample, other DNA sequences code for this CDR3. The chain employs TRBV12-3 or TRBV12-4 and TRBJ1-1, with D uncertain. The CDR3 totals 13 residues. V shed 3 bases and J shed 3 bases, with 8 bases lying between them. CDR3 sequence reads: CASSFGRDTEAFF. Here the CDR3 DNA reads TGTGCCAGCAGTTTCGGGAGGGACACTGAAGCTTTCTTT.

As DNA, the CDR3 is TGCGCCAGCAGCCTGGGAGGGACAGGGGGCTCTGAAGCTTTCTTT. Its protein is CASSLGGTGGSEAFF. V is TRBV5-1 and J is TRBJ1-1; 12 positions agree with TRBD1. Germline V gene sequence: CDR1 SGHRS, CDR2 YFSETQ. The CDR3 is made up of 15 amino acids. Trimming took 4 bases from V and 6 from J; bases not matched to a gene: 7.

This chain joins TRBV4-1 and TRBJ2-7; 7 nucleotides agree with TRBD1. Trimming removed 4 bases from V and 0 bases from J; junction bases left unmatched: 9. The CDR3 length is 16 residues. Germline V gene sequence: CDR1 MGHRA, CDR2 YSYEKL. The CDR3 region has the DNA TGCGCCAGCAGCCTTGTTGAGACAGGGAGCTCCTACGAGCAGTACTTC. Protein: CASSLVETGSSYEQYF.

The V gene is TRBV6-5, the J gene TRBJ1-1; perhaps TRBD1 as D (5 bases). CDR3 length: 14 residues. Germline CDR1 and CDR2: MNHEY and SVGAGI. V lost 6 bases to trimming and J lost 2 bases, with 13 bases between them. CDR3 protein: CASSPLGGNTEAFF. The CDR3 DNA reads TGTGCCAGCAGCCCCTTGGGGGGAAACACTGAAGCTTTCTTT.

This clone was counted once. This rearrangement joins TRBV9 to TRBJ2-3, with D maybe TRBD2 (6 bases). The CDR3 covers 18 residues. From germline, CDR1 is SGDLS and CDR2 YYNGEE. Deletions cut 0 bases from V and 0 bases from J, with 17 bases between. CDR3 region: CASSVAGLTRSSTDTQYF. For the CDR3, the DNA is TGTGCCAGCAGCGTAGCGGGACTCACGAGGTCTAGCACAGATACGCAGTATTTT.

The chain carries TRBV3-1 (or the pseudogene TRBV3-2) and TRBJ2-3; 16 bases are a match to TRBD2. The germline V gene encodes CDR1 LGHDT and CDR2 YNNKEL (reference sequence). CDR3 length equals 18 residues. V dropped 4 bases and J dropped 6; count of bases not matched to a gene: 10. CDR3 coding DNA: TGTGCCAGCAGCCGAACCGGGACTAGCGGGGGGGCCCCGGATACGCAGTATTTT. Translation gives CASSRTGTSGGAPDTQYF.

The chain links TRBV5-1 to TRBJ1-2; D remains unclear. V was cut by 4 bases and J by 5 bases, with 18 bases left in between. The CDR3 spans 15 residues. CDR1 and CDR2 (germline): SGHRS, YFSETQ. The CDR3 loop is CASSAGSTNLYGYTF. The CDR3 DNA is TGCGCCAGCAGCGCCGGGAGCACAAACTTATATGGCTACACCTTC.